The clone carrying this T cell receptor (beta chain) was seen repeatedly, ten times or more. No antigen is known for it. The record originates from a study of T-cell reconstitution after alpha-beta-depleted transplantation in children. Study-level results: In patients about two months after transplant, alpha-beta T cells reportedly arose from several hundred expanded graft clones. The origin of high day-60 TCRbeta diversity in some patients lay in surviving recipient T cells and thymic progenitors. T-cell counts and diversity at one year post-transplant came mainly from newly produced T cells.

For TCRbeta, the library was prepared with unique molecular identifiers. One entry per CDR3 protein results from TCRdb running MiXCR on the PCR reads. This table has some 120,000 distinct CDR3 sequences, 10% to 13% appearing once. This CDR3 is built from 15 residues. Germline assignment: CDR1 ENHRY and CDR2 SYGVKD. V gave up 5 bases and J gave up 0 bases; unmatched junction bases: 6. The sample here was PBMCs, taken before TCRalphabeta/CD19-depleted stem cell transplant. The source is a boy between 2 and 10 years old with acute lymphoblastic leukemia, due to receive a stem cell transplant. The V call is TRBV10-3, the J call TRBJ2-7; 8 bases agree with TRBD1. The DNA for the CDR3 is TGTGCCATCAGTCCGCGGACAGGGTCCTCCTACGAGCAGTACTTC. Its protein is CAISPRTGSSYEQYF.